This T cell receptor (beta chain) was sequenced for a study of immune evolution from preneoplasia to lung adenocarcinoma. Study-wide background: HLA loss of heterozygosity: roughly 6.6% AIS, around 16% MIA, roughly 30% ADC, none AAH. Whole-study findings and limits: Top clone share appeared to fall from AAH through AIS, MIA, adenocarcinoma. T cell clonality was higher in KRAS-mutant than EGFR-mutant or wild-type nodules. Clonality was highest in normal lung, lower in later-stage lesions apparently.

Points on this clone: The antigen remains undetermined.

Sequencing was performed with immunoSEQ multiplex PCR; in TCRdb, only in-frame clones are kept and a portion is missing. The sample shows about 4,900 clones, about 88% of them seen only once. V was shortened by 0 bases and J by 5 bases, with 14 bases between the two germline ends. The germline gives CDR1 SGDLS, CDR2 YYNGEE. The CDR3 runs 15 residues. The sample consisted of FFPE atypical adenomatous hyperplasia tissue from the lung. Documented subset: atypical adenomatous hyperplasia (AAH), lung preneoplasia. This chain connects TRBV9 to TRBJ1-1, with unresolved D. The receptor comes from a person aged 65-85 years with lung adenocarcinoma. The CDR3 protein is CASSVGSLGKTEAFF. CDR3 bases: TGTGCCAGCAGCGTAGGGAGCCTCGGAAAGACTGAAGCTTTCTTT.